Following are 20 T cell receptor beta chains from one sample sequenced in a study of blood T cell repertoires in COVID-19. Generated by immunoSEQ multiplex PCR, the TCRdb table keeps only in-frame clones and is missing some. Found here are hundreds of thousands of clones, 75% to 90% of them singletons; the top ten hold around 4.5%. Sequencing used PBMCs or T cells enriched from blood (not recorded which). These receptors originate from a woman aged 30 to 39 who had been exposed to COVID-19.

The J gene is TRBJ1-1, the V gene TRBV10-3; possibly TRBD1 for D (6 bases). The CDR3 totals 14 residues. CDR1 is ENHRY and CDR2 is SYGVKD in the germline V gene. V was trimmed by 7 bases and J by 5 bases, leaving 17 bases between them. In DNA form, the CDR3 reads TGTGCCATCATACAGGGTCCTGGGGGAACTGAAGCTTTCTTT. It yields the protein CAIIQGPGGTEAFF.

This rearrangement joins TRBV5-6 to TRBJ2-3; D is uncertain. The ends were cut back, 4 bases at V and 2 bases at J, with 11 bases in the middle. CDR1 and CDR2 (germline): SGHDT, YYEEEE. The CDR3 loop spans 14 amino acids. DNA for the CDR3: TGTGCCAGCAGCCTTCACGGAGTCACAGATACGCAGTATTTT. As protein: CASSLHGVTDTQYF.

V gene TRBV5-4 combines with J gene TRBJ2-7; no clear D. Trimming took off 4 bases at V and 5 bases at J, with 10 bases between the two ends. Germline assignment: CDR1 SGHNT and CDR2 YYREEE (reference sequence). The CDR3 is 12 amino acids. The CDR3 nucleotides are TGTGCCAGCAGCCGCGTAGGAGACGAGCAGTACTTC. Its translation is CASSRVGDEQYF. The entire variable domain, with the rest obtained from reference TRBV5-4 and TRBJ2-7, is as follows: ETGVTQSPTHLIKTRGQQVTLRCSSQSGHNTVSWYQQALGQGPQFIFQYYREEENGRGNFPPRFSGLQFPNYSSELNVNALELDDSALYLCASSRVGDEQYFGPGTRLTVT.

The V and J genes are TRBV6-5 and TRBJ2-3; 7 bases are a match to TRBD2. CDR3 length: 15 residues. CDR1 and CDR2 from the germline V gene are MNHEY and SVGAGI. J was trimmed by 1 base and V by 5 bases; bases with no gene match: 6. This chain's CDR3 is CASSPGLVGTDTQYF. The CDR3 nucleotides are TGTGCCAGCAGTCCCGGACTAGTCGGCACAGATACGCAGTATTTT.

This sequence joins TRBV2 and TRBJ1-2; D is possibly TRBD1 (5 bases). V lost 5 bases to trimming and J lost 0 bases, with 7 bases between them. Per germline, CDR1 SNHLY and CDR2 FYNNEI. The CDR3 sequence is 13 residues long. The CDR3 nucleotides are TGTGCCAGCAGTCGACAGACTAACTATGGCTACACCTTC. This gives the protein CASSRQTNYGYTF.

This chain connects TRBV5-4 to TRBJ2-3; D unclear. Germline V gives CDR1 SGHNT, CDR2 YYREEE (reference sequence). CDR3 length: 16 residues. V was trimmed by 2 bases and J by 0 bases, leaving 13 bases between them. The CDR3 region has the DNA TGTGCCAGCAGCTTAGGCCTAACGACTAGCACAGATACGCAGTATTTT. It is translated as CASSLGLTTSTDTQYF.

The genes are TRBV21-1 and TRBJ2-5; the table's D gene call, TRBD2, was not cross checked with the DNA. TRBV21-1 is an annotated pseudogene. This CDR3 contains 15 residues. Written as DNA, the CDR3 is TGTGCCAGCAGCAAAGATCACGAGGGGGGGAAGATCCAGTACTTC. Translating gives CASSKDHEGGKIQYF.

This clone appeared a few times. J is TRBJ2-5 and V is TRBV6-2 or TRBV6-3, with D tentatively TRBD2 (7 bases). V lost 2 bases and J lost 5, with 12 bases in between. This CDR3 is built from 14 residues. CDR1 is MNHEY and CDR2 is SVGEGT in the germline V gene. CDR3 coding DNA: TGTGCCAGCAGTTACGGGGGGGGCGGGGAGACCCAGTACTTC. It is translated as CASSYGGGGETQYF.

The chain links TRBV5-1 to TRBJ1-1, with 8 bases identical to TRBD1. The CDR3 runs 16 residues. Germline V gene data show CDR1 as SGHRS and CDR2 as YFSETQ. J lost 4 bases, V lost 2 bases, and 10 bases had no gene match. In DNA, the CDR3 is TGCGCCAGCAGCTTTAGTGCACAGGGGGGAATCACTGAAGCTTTCTTT. Translation: CASSFSAQGGITEAFF. Using reference TRBV5-1 and TRBJ1-1 for the parts outside the CDR3, the full variable domain is KAGVTQTPRYLIKTRGQQVTLSCSPISGHRSVSWYQQTPGQGLQFLFEYFSETQRNKGNFPGRFSGRQFSNSRSEMNVSTLELGDSALYLCASSFSAQGGITEAFFGQGTRLTVV.

This chain joins TRBV3-1 (or the pseudogene TRBV3-2) and TRBJ1-4; 8 nucleotides align to TRBD1. V shed 3 bases, J shed 5 bases, and the junction held 5 bases outside the gene matches. Germline CDR1 LGHDT, CDR2 YNNKEL (reference sequence). The CDR3 is 15 amino acids. CDR3 bases: TGTGCCAGCAGCCATTCCGGGACAGGCAATGAAAAACTGTTTTTT. Amino acids: CASSHSGTGNEKLFF.

The chain joins TRBV20-1 to TRBJ1-6, with D perhaps matching TRBD1 (6 bases). Looked up from germline, CDR1 is DFQATT and CDR2 is SNEGSKA (reference sequence). This CDR3 is built from 14 residues. V shed 3 bases and J shed 5 bases, with 11 bases lying between them. CDR3 DNA sequence: TGCAGTGCTAGTGCAGGGGTAAATAATTCACCCCTCCACTTT. Its translation: CSASAGVNNSPLHF.

The chain is built from TRBV29-1 and TRBJ2-1, with 9 bases aligning to TRBD2. The V segment lost 1 base and the J segment 4 bases; nucleotides outside the gene matches: 17. Germline CDR1 reads SQVTM; CDR2 reads ANQGSEA. The CDR3 is 19 residues long. This chain's CDR3 is CSVEGGLPGERGVYNEQFF. CDR3 in DNA: TGCAGCGTTGAAGGCGGTCTACCTGGGGAGCGGGGGGTTTACAATGAGCAGTTCTTC.

The rearrangement uses TRBV19 and TRBJ2-7; D uncertain. Trimming removed 0 bases at V and 0 bases at J, with 6 bases between. CDR3 length: 14 residues. Germline V gene lookup returns CDR1 LNHDA and CDR2 SQIVND (reference sequence). As DNA, the CDR3 is TGTGCCAGTAGTATAGAGGTCAGCTCCTACGAGCAGTACTTC. This codes for CASSIEVSSYEQYF.

The V call is TRBV5-6, the J call TRBJ2-5; the match to TRBD2 covers 8 bases. The CDR3 runs 15 residues. Trimming cost V 5 bases and J 1 base; bases outside gene matches: 7. CDR1 is SGHDT and CDR2 is YYEEEE in the germline V gene. CDR3 residues: CASRRLANRQETQYF. In DNA, the CDR3 is TGTGCCAGCAGACGACTAGCGAACCGCCAAGAGACCCAGTACTTC.

The chain combines TRBV10-3 with TRBJ2-1; possibly TRBD1 for D (5 bases). The ends were cut back, 3 bases at V and 6 bases at J, with 12 bases in the middle. Germline CDR1 is ENHRY and CDR2 is SYGVKD. The CDR3 runs to 14 residues. In DNA, the CDR3 is TGTGCCATCAGTGAAAGTTCAGGGCCCAATGAGCAGTTCTTC. The encoded protein is CAISESSGPNEQFF.

The chain employs TRBV11-2 and TRBJ2-5; TRBD2 might be the D (6 bases). This CDR3 has 12 residues. The V end lost 3 bases, the J end lost 4 bases, and 6 bases lay between the germline ends. CDR1 and CDR2 from the germline V gene are SGHAT and FQNNGV. The CDR3 bases are TGTGCCAGCAGCTTGGGACTAGAGACCCAGTACTTC. Its protein product is CASSLGLETQYF.

This clone was detected a few times. The chain joins TRBV29-1 to TRBJ1-6; tentative D call: TRBD1 (6 bases). The CDR3 extends over 13 amino acids. V was pared by 6 bases and J by 2 bases, with 8 bases between. Per germline, CDR1 SQVTM and CDR2 ANQGSEA. The CDR3 protein is CSVRDTYNSPLHF. DNA for the CDR3: TGCAGCGTCCGGGACACCTATAATTCACCCCTCCACTTT.

The chain recombines TRBV5-1 with TRBJ2-5, with a tentative D call TRBD2 (5 bases). CDR3 length: 15 amino acids. CDR1 and CDR2 from the germline V gene are SGHRS and YFSETQ. The V and J ends lost 2 bases and 0 bases respectively, with 11 bases between them. CDR3 sequence: CASSFRPGYQETQYF. CDR3 DNA: TGCGCCAGCAGCTTCCGACCGGGGTACCAAGAGACCCAGTACTTC.

The chain combines TRBV11-2 with TRBJ1-6; possible D gene TRBD1, 6 bases. Looked up from germline, CDR1 is SGHAT and CDR2 is FQNNGV. The CDR3 extends over 16 amino acids. Trimming shortened V by 5 bases and J by 3 bases, and 14 bases separated the two germline ends. This CDR3 is CASSPLPTGYNSPLHF. The CDR3 DNA sequence: TGTGCCAGCAGCCCCCTCCCGACAGGCTATAATTCACCCCTCCACTTT.

Comments on this clone: The junction and the germline gene differ at one end; a read error may be behind it. This rearrangement joins TRBV5-6 to TRBJ2-1; 9 bases align to TRBD2. The CDR3 covers 14 residues. Germline loops: CDR1 SGHDT, CDR2 YYEEEE. The CDR3 bases are TGTGCCAGCAGCTTTAGCGGGGTAGCGGGGGTTATGCTCTTC. Its translation is CASSFSGVAGVMLF.